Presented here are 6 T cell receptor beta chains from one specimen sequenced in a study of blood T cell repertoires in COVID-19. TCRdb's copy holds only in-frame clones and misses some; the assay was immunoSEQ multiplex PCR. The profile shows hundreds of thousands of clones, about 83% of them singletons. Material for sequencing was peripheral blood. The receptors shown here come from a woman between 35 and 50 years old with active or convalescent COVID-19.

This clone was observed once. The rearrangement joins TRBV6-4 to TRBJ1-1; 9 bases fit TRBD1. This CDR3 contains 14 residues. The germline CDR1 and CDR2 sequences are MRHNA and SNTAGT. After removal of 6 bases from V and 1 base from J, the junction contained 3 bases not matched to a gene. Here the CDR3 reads CASRGGQGNTEAFF. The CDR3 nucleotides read TGTGCCAGCAGGGGGGGACAGGGGAACACTGAAGCTTTCTTT.

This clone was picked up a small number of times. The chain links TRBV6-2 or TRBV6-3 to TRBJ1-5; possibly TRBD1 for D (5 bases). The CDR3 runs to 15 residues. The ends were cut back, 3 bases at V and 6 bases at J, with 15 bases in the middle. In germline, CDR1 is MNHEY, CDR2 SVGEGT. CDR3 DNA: TGTGCCAGCAGTTATCAGGCAAGGGGCGGTCAGCCCCAGCATTTT. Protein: CASSYQARGGQPQHF.

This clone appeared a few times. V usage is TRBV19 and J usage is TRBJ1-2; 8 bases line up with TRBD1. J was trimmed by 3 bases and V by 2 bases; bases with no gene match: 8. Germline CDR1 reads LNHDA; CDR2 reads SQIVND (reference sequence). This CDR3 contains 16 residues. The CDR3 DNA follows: TGTGCCAGTAGTATATTTCAGGGGGCGAGAGACTATGGCTACACCTTC. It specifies CASSIFQGARDYGYTF.

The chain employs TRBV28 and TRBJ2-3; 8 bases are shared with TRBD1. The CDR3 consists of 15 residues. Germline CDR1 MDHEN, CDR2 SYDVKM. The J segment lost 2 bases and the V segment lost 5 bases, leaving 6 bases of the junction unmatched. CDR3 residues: CASSRDRGNTDTQYF. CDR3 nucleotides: TGTGCCAGCAGTCGAGACAGGGGTAACACAGATACGCAGTATTTT.

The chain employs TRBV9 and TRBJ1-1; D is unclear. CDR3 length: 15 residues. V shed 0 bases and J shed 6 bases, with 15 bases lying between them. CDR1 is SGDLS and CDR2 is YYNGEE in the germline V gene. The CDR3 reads CASSVVSVRVAEAFF. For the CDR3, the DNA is TGTGCCAGCAGCGTAGTATCGGTCCGTGTGGCTGAAGCTTTCTTT.

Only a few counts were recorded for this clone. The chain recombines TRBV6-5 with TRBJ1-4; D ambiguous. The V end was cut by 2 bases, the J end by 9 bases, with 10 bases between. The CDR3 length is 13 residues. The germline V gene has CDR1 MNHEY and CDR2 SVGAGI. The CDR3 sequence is CASSYRRDQKLFF. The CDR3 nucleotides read TGTGCCAGCAGTTACCGGAGGGATCAAAAACTGTTTTTT.